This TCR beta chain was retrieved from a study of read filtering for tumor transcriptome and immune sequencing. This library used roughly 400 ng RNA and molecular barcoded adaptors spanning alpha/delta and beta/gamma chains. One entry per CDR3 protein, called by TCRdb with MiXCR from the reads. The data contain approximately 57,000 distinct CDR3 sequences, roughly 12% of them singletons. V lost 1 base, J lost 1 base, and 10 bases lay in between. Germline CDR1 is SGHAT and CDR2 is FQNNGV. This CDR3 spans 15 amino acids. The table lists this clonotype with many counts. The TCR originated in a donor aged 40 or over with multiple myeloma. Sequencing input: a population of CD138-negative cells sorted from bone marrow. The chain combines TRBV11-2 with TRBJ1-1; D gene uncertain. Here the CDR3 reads CASSLGGRPNTEAFF. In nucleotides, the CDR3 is TGTGCCAGCAGCTTAGGTGGCAGGCCGAACACTGAAGCTTTCTTT.